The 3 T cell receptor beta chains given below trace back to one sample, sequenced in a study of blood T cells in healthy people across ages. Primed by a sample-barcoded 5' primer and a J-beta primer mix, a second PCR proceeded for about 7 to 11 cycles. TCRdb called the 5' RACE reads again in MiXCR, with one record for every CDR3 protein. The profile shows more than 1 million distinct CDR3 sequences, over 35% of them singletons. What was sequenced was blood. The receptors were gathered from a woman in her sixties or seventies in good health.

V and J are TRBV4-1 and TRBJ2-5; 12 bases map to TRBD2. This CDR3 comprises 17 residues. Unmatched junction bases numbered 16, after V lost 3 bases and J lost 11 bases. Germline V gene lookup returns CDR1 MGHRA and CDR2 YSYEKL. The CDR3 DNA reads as TGCGCCAGCAGCCAGGCCCTTCTAGCGGGAGGGAGAGATGAGCAGTACTTC. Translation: CASSQALLAGGRDEQYF.

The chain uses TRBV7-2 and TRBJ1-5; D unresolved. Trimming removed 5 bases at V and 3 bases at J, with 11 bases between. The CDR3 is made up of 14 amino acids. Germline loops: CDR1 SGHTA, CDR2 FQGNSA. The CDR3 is CASSPYGYNQPQHF. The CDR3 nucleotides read TGTGCCAGCAGCCCTTATGGGTACAATCAGCCCCAGCATTTT.

CDR3 sequence: CASSQWDTPNGYGYTF. The CDR3 coding sequence is TGCGCCAGCAGCCAATGGGACACGCCCAATGGCTATGGCTACACCTTC. The rearrangement links TRBV4-1 to TRBJ1-2, with D perhaps matching TRBD1 (6 bases). This CDR3 spans 16 amino acids. The V end lost 2 bases, the J end lost 4 bases, and 17 bases lay between the germline ends. Germline CDR1 MGHRA, CDR2 YSYEKL.